The 18 T cell receptor beta chains given below trace back to one sample, sequenced in a study of CXCR3-negative and CXCR3-positive naive CD8 T cells. Researchers prepared the TRB cDNA libraries using 5' RACE with UMI labels. TCRdb reprocessed the 5' RACE reads; each CDR3 protein has one entry and no DNA is given. The sample includes about 57,000 distinct CDR3 sequences. Sequencing was done on a sample of memory CD8+ T cells from blood. These receptors all come from a human donor in good health. Some clones in this sample may be carry-over from other donors' samples.

The chain uses TRBV20-1 and TRBJ2-3; TCRdb's D gene call, TRBD1, goes unchecked for lack of DNA. Germline V lookup: CDR1 DFQATT, CDR2 SNEGSKA (reference sequence). CDR3 length: 15 residues. The CDR3 region is CSAYTGGVSTDTQYF.

The CDR3 protein is CASSSMASDGVVPLNTEAFF. V usage is TRBV7-9 and J usage is TRBJ1-1. CDR1 is SEHNR and CDR2 is FQNEAQ in the germline V gene (reference sequence). The CDR3 runs 20 residues.

J is TRBJ2-1 and V is TRBV6-4; absent DNA, TCRdb's TRBD2 call cannot be checked. Germline V lookup: CDR1 MRHNA, CDR2 SNTAGT. The CDR3 length is 15 residues. CDR3 sequence: CASSPEDSSVNEQFF.

V usage is TRBV29-1 and J usage is TRBJ1-1; TCRdb outputs TRBD1, but without DNA this stays unchecked. Germline V gene lookup returns CDR1 SQVTM and CDR2 ANQGSEA. The length of the CDR3 is 13 residues. The CDR3 is CSGVGGANTEAFF. The full variable domain, completed using reference TRBV29-1 and TRBJ1-1, is SAVISQKPSRDICQRGTSLTIQCQVDSQVTMMFWYRQQPGQSLTLIATANQGSEATYESGFVIDKFPISRPNLTFSTLTVSNMSPEDSSIYLCSGVGGANTEAFFGQGTRLTVV.

The V gene is TRBV20-1, the J gene TRBJ2-3. Germline assignment: CDR1 DFQATT and CDR2 SNEGSKA (reference sequence). The CDR3 has 11 residues. The CDR3 sequence is CSAKFTDTQYF.

The chain recombines TRBV7-6 with TRBJ1-1; TCRdb picks TRBD1, but there is no DNA to check that call. This CDR3 comprises 14 residues. The germline V gene has CDR1 SGHVS and CDR2 FNYEAQ. The CDR3 reads CASIPDGVGAEAFF.

The chain links TRBV11-3 to TRBJ2-2; TCRdb outputs TRBD2, but without DNA this stays unchecked. The germline gives CDR1 SGHNT, CDR2 YENEEA. The CDR3 is made up of 15 amino acids. The CDR3 reads CASSFQRGATGELFF.

This chain links TRBV2 with TRBJ2-3; TCRdb lists TRBD1, though no DNA is available to test this call. Germline loops: CDR1 SNHLY, CDR2 FYNNEI. This CDR3 is built from 16 residues. Here the CDR3 reads CASSGETGGRRDTQYF.

The J gene is TRBJ2-3, the V gene TRBV20-1. Per the germline V gene, CDR1 is DFQATT and CDR2 is SNEGSKA (reference sequence). The CDR3 runs to 15 residues. The CDR3 loop reads CSAREFVTSTDTQYF.

The V gene is TRBV12-3 or TRBV12-4, the J gene TRBJ2-1; TCRdb calls TRBD2, which cannot be checked without DNA. The CDR3 is made up of 16 amino acids. The CDR3 protein is CASASSGPFSYNEQFF.

V is TRBV5-1 and J is TRBJ2-1; TCRdb indicates TRBD1, and absent DNA this call remains unverified. Germline assignment: CDR1 SGHRS and CDR2 YFSETQ. The CDR3 consists of 17 residues. CDR3 amino acids: CASSLGRQGDSYNEQFF.

The genes are TRBV29-1 and TRBJ1-2. Germline V lookup: CDR1 SQVTM, CDR2 ANQGSEA. The CDR3 is 12 amino acids. This CDR3 reads CSVEGLNYGYTF.

The chain couples TRBV21-1 to TRBJ2-1. TRBV21-1 is listed as a pseudogene. The CDR3 extends over 17 amino acids. The CDR3 sequence: CASSNARLMSSYNEQFF.

This rearrangement joins TRBV20-1 to TRBJ1-1. Germline-derived CDR1 and CDR2 are DFQATT and SNEGSKA (reference sequence). The CDR3 covers 13 residues. Here the CDR3 reads CSADQTTNTEAFF.

J is TRBJ1-2 and V is TRBV7-9; TCRdb calls TRBD1, which cannot be checked without DNA. Germline V lookup: CDR1 SEHNR, CDR2 FQNEAQ (reference sequence). The CDR3 is made up of 13 amino acids. CDR3 residues: CASSSPDFYGYTF.

V and J are TRBV11-2 and TRBJ1-4. In germline, CDR1 is SGHAT, CDR2 FQNNGV. The CDR3 sequence is 16 residues long. CDR3 residues: CASSFGDSGTNEKLFF.

This chain uses TRBV29-1 with TRBJ1-1; TCRdb's D gene call, TRBD1, goes unchecked for lack of DNA. The germline V gene encodes CDR1 SQVTM and CDR2 ANQGSEA. This CDR3 contains 13 residues. This CDR3 reads CSVTGDPNTEAFF.

V is TRBV9 and J is TRBJ1-1. The CDR3 extends over 15 amino acids. Looked up from germline, CDR1 is SGDLS and CDR2 is YYNGEE. The CDR3 sequence is CASSVKDGLNTEAFF.